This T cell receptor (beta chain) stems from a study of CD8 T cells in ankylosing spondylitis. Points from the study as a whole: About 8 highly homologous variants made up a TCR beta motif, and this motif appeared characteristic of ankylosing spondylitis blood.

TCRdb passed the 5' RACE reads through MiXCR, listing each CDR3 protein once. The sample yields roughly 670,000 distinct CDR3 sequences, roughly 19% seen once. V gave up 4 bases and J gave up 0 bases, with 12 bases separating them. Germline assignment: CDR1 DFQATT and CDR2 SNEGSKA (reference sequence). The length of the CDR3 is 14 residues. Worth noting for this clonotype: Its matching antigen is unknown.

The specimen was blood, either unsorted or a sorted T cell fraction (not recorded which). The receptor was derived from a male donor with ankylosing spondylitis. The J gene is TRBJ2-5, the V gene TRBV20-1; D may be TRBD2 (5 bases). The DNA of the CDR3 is TGCAGTGCTAATACTAGGCTCGACCAAGAGACCCAGTACTTC. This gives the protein CSANTRLDQETQYF.